These 25 T cell receptor beta chains share one sample of origin, sequenced in a study of blood T cell repertoires in COVID-19. Clones were sequenced by immunoSEQ multiplex PCR, and TCRdb holds only the in-frame ones, with some missing. The sample shows roughly 250,000 clones, roughly 86% of them seen only once. The sequencing sample was made of peripheral blood. The receptors originated from a man between 35 and 55 years old who had recovered from COVID-19.

The chain has TRBV27 and TRBJ2-4, with TRBD1 matching 11 bases. The CDR3 is 15 amino acids. J gave up 6 bases and V 5 bases, and 6 bases lay outside the gene matches. Germline V gene lookup returns CDR1 MNHEY and CDR2 SMNVEV (reference sequence). The CDR3 DNA is TGTGCCAGCAGTCCCCGGGACAGGGGGGGAAACATTCAGTACTTC. This encodes CASSPRDRGGNIQYF.

The rearrangement joins TRBV10-1 to TRBJ2-1; the D is unclear. CDR3 length: 13 amino acids. CDR1 WNHNN and CDR2 SYGVQD come from the germline V gene (reference sequence). V dropped 5 bases and J dropped 6 bases, with 11 bases sitting between them. The CDR3, as DNA: TGCGCCAGCAGTCCCCCCCTCCCCAATGAGCAGTTCTTC. This translates into CASSPPLPNEQFF.

This rearrangement joins TRBV30 to TRBJ1-2; possibly TRBD1 for D (6 bases). From germline, CDR1 is GTSNPN and CDR2 SVGIG (reference sequence). CDR3 length: 15 amino acids. With 1 base removed from V and 1 base from J, the gap between germline ends came to 13 bases. The CDR3 sequence is CAWSARGGRNYGYTF. The CDR3 DNA is TGTGCCTGGAGTGCAAGAGGGGGTCGTAACTATGGCTACACCTTC.

This chain joins TRBV12-3 or TRBV12-4 and TRBJ2-1, with 7 bases that match TRBD2. Trimming at V came to 7 bases and at J to 6 bases, leaving 3 bases not matched to a gene. The CDR3 is 12 amino acids. DNA for the CDR3: TGTGCCAGCAACGCGGGAGTCAATGAGCAGTTCTTC. As protein: CASNAGVNEQFF.

The chain uses TRBV28 and TRBJ1-2; TRBD1 agrees at 9 bases. Trimming took 8 bases from V and 8 from J; bases not matched to a gene: 6. Germline V gene data show CDR1 as MDHEN and CDR2 as SYDVKM. The CDR3 totals 12 residues. This CDR3 is CASQQGAEGYTF. The CDR3 region has the DNA TGTGCCAGCCAACAGGGGGCAGAAGGCTACACCTTC.

This chain's CDR3 is CASSLWRRATGANVLTF. The DNA for the CDR3 is TGCGCCAGCAGCTTGTGGCGGAGGGCTACTGGGGCCAACGTCCTGACTTTC. V and J are TRBV5-1 and TRBJ2-6, with D perhaps matching TRBD2 (6 bases). CDR3 length: 17 residues. CDR1 is SGHRS and CDR2 is YFSETQ in the germline V gene. Trimming took off 1 base at V and 2 bases at J, with 13 bases between the two ends.

The chain uses TRBV6-5 and TRBJ1-1; weak D call: TRBD1 (5 bases). V lost 6 bases, J lost 1 base, and 12 bases lay in between. The CDR3 is 14 amino acids. The germline gives CDR1 MNHEY, CDR2 SVGAGI. The CDR3 DNA sequence: TGTGCCAGCAGCCTACAGGTTGGGAACACTGAAGCTTTCTTT. Its translation: CASSLQVGNTEAFF.

The genes are TRBV19 and TRBJ1-2; 10 bases agree with TRBD1. Unmatched junction bases numbered 8, after V lost 10 bases and J lost 3 bases. CDR1 is LNHDA, CDR2 SQIVND, per germline (reference sequence). The CDR3 is 14 residues long. CDR3 sequence reads: CATSRTGGYYGYTF. In DNA, the CDR3 is TGTGCCACCTCAAGGACAGGGGGATACTATGGCTACACCTTC.

J is TRBJ1-3 and V is TRBV9; D is unclear. The CDR3 loop spans 16 amino acids. Per germline, CDR1 SGDLS and CDR2 YYNGEE. V was trimmed by 0 bases and J by 0 bases, leaving 10 bases between them. CDR3 nucleotide sequence: TGTGCCAGCAGCGTAGGAGGGAACCCCTCTGGAAACACCATATATTTT. It specifies CASSVGGNPSGNTIYF.

The J gene is TRBJ2-2, the V gene TRBV23-1, with 10 bases aligning to TRBD2. TRBV23-1 is annotated as an ORF whose role is uncertain. There are 15 residues in the CDR3. V lost 4 bases, J lost 7 bases, and 6 bases stayed unmatched. CDR3 sequence: CASSRERGGGGELFF. CDR3 nucleotide sequence: TGCGCCAGCAGTCGGGAGCGGGGGGGTGGCGGGGAGCTGTTTTTT.

This clone was recorded once. This rearrangement joins TRBV2 to TRBJ1-5; D is ambiguous. The CDR3 extends over 13 amino acids. Germline assignment: CDR1 SNHLY and CDR2 FYNNEI. V was trimmed by 1 base and J by 11 bases, leaving 12 bases between them. The CDR3 DNA reads TGTGCCAGCAGTGAAGACTTCAAAGAGACCCAGCATTTT. Encoded protein: CASSEDFKETQHF.

CDR3 DNA sequence: TGTGCCAGCAGTTACGTGGGAGGGCAGTACTTC. Amino acid sequence: CASSYVGGQYF. The V and J genes are TRBV6-6 and TRBJ2-7; possible D gene TRBD2, 6 bases. The germline V gene has CDR1 MNHNY and CDR2 SVGAGI (reference sequence). Trimming left V 2 bases short and J 9 bases short, with 8 bases between. This CDR3 has 11 residues.

The CDR3: CARSLASSLGQTYTGELFF. The CDR3 nucleotides are TGTGCCAGAAGCTTGGCCAGTAGCCTCGGACAGACCTACACCGGGGAGCTGTTTTTT. The rearrangement joins TRBV5-3 to TRBJ2-2; D may be TRBD1 (6 bases). TRBV5-3 is an ORF, and what it does is uncertain. The CDR3 consists of 19 residues. V was trimmed by 0 bases and J by 3 bases, leaving 21 bases between them.

The chain combines TRBV5-1 with TRBJ2-5, with 7 bases that match TRBD2. V trimming: 0 bases; J trimming: 3 bases; junction bases outside the gene matches: 2. Germline V gene sequence: CDR1 SGHRS, CDR2 YFSETQ. CDR3 length: 14 amino acids. CDR3 DNA sequence: TGCGCCAGCAGCTTGGAGGCGGGGGAAGAGACCCAGTACTTC. It codes for CASSLEAGEETQYF.

This chain links TRBV13 with TRBJ2-4; the match to TRBD1 covers 9 bases. Germline trimming cut 4 bases from V and 1 base from J; bases unmatched to any gene: 5. CDR1 is PRHDT, CDR2 FYEKMQ, per germline (reference sequence). This CDR3 has 16 residues. In DNA, the CDR3 is TGTGCCAGCAGCTATCGGACAGGGGAGGCCAAAAACATTCAGTACTTC. Protein sequence: CASSYRTGEAKNIQYF.

The chain uses TRBV29-1 and TRBJ2-2; perhaps TRBD2 as D (7 bases). V lost 7 bases and J lost 4, with 19 bases in between. Per the germline V gene, CDR1 is SQVTM and CDR2 is ANQGSEA. This CDR3 is built from 15 residues. CDR3 DNA: TGCAGCGCCGAAGGGGGAGGGTTGGTCACCGGGGAGCTGTTTTTT. Protein sequence: CSAEGGGLVTGELFF.

V is TRBV7-9 and J is TRBJ2-6; TRBD2 matches 11 bases. The J segment lost 2 bases and the V segment lost 5 bases, leaving 8 bases of the junction unmatched. This CDR3 has 18 amino acids. Germline V gives CDR1 SEHNR, CDR2 FQNEAQ (reference sequence). CDR3 DNA: TGTGCCAGCAGCCCATGGTTAGCGGGGGGGCCTGGGGCCAACGTCCTGACTTTC. Translated: CASSPWLAGGPGANVLTF.

The chain joins TRBV5-1 to TRBJ2-3; 8 bases map to TRBD2. CDR1 is SGHRS and CDR2 is YFSETQ in the germline V gene. Trimming took 7 bases from V and 0 from J; bases not matched to a gene: 4. CDR3 length: 14 amino acids. Written as DNA, the CDR3 is TGCGCCAGCGGCCGGACTAGCAGCACAGATACGCAGTATTTT. This gives the protein CASGRTSSTDTQYF.

A note on this clone: At one end, the junction sequence differs from germline, possibly due to a read error. The chain is built from TRBV6-5 and TRBJ1-2, with a possible D match to TRBD1 (5 bases). Germline V CDR1 and CDR2: MNHEY, SVGAGI. The CDR3 is made up of 13 amino acids. This CDR3 reads CASSSAGNYDYTF. The CDR3 bases are TGTGCCAGCAGTTCGGCAGGGAACTATGACTACACCTTC.

The gene calls are TRBV2 and TRBJ2-7, with 7 bases aligning to TRBD1. The CDR3 consists of 11 residues. Germline values: CDR1 SNHLY, CDR2 FYNNEI. V dropped 4 bases and J dropped 6; count of bases not matched to a gene: 0. The CDR3 spells CASSGQGEQYF. The CDR3 coding sequence is TGTGCCAGCAGTGGACAGGGCGAGCAGTACTTC.

The chain carries TRBV2 and TRBJ2-6; TRBD2 might be the D (5 bases). The CDR3 totals 15 residues. V was cut by 7 bases and J by 0 bases, with 10 bases left in between. Germline CDR1 and CDR2: SNHLY and FYNNEI. The CDR3 loop reads CASTREISGANVLTF. In nucleotides, the CDR3 is TGTGCCAGCACGAGGGAAATCTCTGGGGCCAACGTCCTGACTTTC.

This clone was recorded only once. The same CDR3 is also encoded by other DNA sequences in this sample. V is TRBV18 and J is TRBJ1-6; 8 bases align to TRBD1. Trimming removed 3 bases from V and 5 bases from J; junction bases left unmatched: 3. Germline V lookup: CDR1 KGHSH, CDR2 LQKENI. The CDR3 has 15 residues. The CDR3 reads CASSPLTGDNSPLHF. CDR3 nucleotides: TGTGCCAGCTCACCCCTGACAGGGGATAATTCACCCCTCCACTTT.

The V gene is TRBV29-1, the J gene TRBJ2-1; possibly TRBD2 for D (6 bases). This CDR3 spans 14 amino acids. Germline V gene lookup returns CDR1 SQVTM and CDR2 ANQGSEA. V shed 4 bases and J shed 0 bases, with 10 bases lying between them. The CDR3 spells CSVGGGNSYNEQFF. As DNA, the CDR3 is TGCAGCGTTGGGGGCGGGAACTCCTACAATGAGCAGTTCTTC.

V and J are TRBV5-1 and TRBJ1-2; the D gene is possibly TRBD1 (6 bases). This CDR3 region has 14 residues. Trimming stripped 6 bases from V and 6 bases from J, with 18 bases between. Germline assignment: CDR1 SGHRS and CDR2 YFSETQ. CDR3 coding DNA: TGCGCCAGCAACCCAGGGGTGGGGTACGATGGCTACACCTTC. Translation gives CASNPGVGYDGYTF. Complete variable domain (other parts from reference TRBV5-1 and TRBJ1-2): KAGVTQTPRYLIKTRGQQVTLSCSPISGHRSVSWYQQTPGQGLQFLFEYFSETQRNKGNFPGRFSGRQFSNSRSEMNVSTLELGDSALYLCASNPGVGYDGYTFGSGTRLTVV.

The sample holds a few counts of this clone. The chain joins TRBV19 to TRBJ1-1; TRBD1 matches 10 bases. CDR3 length: 11 amino acids. J was trimmed by 12 bases and V by 3 bases; bases with no gene match: 1. Germline V gene lookup returns CDR1 LNHDA and CDR2 SQIVND (reference sequence). CDR3 DNA sequence: TGTGCCAGTAGTATGGGACAGGGGACTTTCTTT. It yields the protein CASSMGQGTFF.